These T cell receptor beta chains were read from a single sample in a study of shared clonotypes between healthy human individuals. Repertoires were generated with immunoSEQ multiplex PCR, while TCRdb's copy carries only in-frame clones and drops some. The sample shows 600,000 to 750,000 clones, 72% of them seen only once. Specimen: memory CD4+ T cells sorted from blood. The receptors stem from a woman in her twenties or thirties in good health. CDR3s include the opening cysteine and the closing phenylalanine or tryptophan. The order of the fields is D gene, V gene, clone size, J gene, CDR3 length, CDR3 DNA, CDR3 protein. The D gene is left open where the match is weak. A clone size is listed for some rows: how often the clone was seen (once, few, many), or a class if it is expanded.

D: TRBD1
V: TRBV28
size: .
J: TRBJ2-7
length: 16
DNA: TGTGCCAGCAGTTCCCCGGGACAGAAAAGCTCCTACGAGCAGTACTTC
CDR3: CASSSPGQKSSYEQYF

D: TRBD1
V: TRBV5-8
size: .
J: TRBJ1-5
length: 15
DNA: TGTGCCAGCAGCCCGGGGACAGGGATTGATCAGCCCCAGCATTTT
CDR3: CASSPGTGIDQPQHF

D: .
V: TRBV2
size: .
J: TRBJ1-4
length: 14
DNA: TGTGCCAGCAGAGCAAAACAATTCAGGGGAAAACTGTTTTTT
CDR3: CASRAKQFRGKLFF

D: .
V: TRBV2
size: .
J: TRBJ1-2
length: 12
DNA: TGTGCCAGCAGGGGGCTGGAGAGCGGCTACACCTTC
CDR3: CASRGLESGYTF

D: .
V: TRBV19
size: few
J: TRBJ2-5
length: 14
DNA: TGTGCCAGTAGTATGATGGGTACCCAAGAGACCCAGTACTTC
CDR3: CASSMMGTQETQYF

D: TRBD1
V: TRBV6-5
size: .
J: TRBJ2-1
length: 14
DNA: TGTGCCAGTAGGTTCCGGACAGGGGTTTCTGAGCAGTTCTTC
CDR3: CASRFRTGVSEQFF

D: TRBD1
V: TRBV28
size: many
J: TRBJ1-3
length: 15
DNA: TGTGCCAGTAACCGACAGGGGGCAAATGGAAACACCATATATTTT
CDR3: CASNRQGANGNTIYF

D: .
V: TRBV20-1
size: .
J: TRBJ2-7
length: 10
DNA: TGCAGTGCTAGGCTCGGCGAGCAGTACTTC
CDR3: CSARLGEQYF

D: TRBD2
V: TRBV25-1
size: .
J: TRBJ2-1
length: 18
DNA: TGTGCCAGCAGTGATCCGAGTAGCGGGAGGGAATCCTACAATGAGCAGTTCTTC
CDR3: CASSDPSSGRESYNEQFF

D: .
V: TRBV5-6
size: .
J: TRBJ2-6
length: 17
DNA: TGTGCCAGCAGCTTGGAGTTTGACAGCCCTGGGGCCAACGTCCTGACTTTC
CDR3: CASSLEFDSPGANVLTF

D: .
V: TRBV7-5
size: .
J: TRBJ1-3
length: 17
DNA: TGTGTCAGAAGCTATACGGACCGCAAGCGCTCTGGAAACACCATATATTTT
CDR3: CVRSYTDRKRSGNTIYF

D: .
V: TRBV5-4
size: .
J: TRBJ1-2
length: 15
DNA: TGTGCCAGCAGCTTCGGCGCAGGTGGTAACTATGGCTACACCTTC
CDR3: CASSFGAGGNYGYTF

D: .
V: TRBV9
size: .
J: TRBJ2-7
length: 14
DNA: TGTGCCAGCAGCGTAGCTAGTGGGAGCTACGAGCAGTACTTC
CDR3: CASSVASGSYEQYF

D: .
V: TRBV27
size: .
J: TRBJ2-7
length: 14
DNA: TGTGCCAGCAGTCCTAACAGCGGAACCTACGAGCAGTACTTC
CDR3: CASSPNSGTYEQYF

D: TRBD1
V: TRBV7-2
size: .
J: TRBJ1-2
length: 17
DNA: TGTGCCAGCAGCTTAGGTCATTACCGCAGGGGGGACTATGGCTACACCTTC
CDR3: CASSLGHYRRGDYGYTF

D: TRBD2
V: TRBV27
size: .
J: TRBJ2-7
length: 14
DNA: TGTGCCAGCAGTAGACTAGCGGGAGTCTACGAGCAGTACTTC
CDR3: CASSRLAGVYEQYF

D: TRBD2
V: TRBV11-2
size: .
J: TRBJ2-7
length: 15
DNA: TGTGCCAGCAGCTCCCGCATAGCGGGGTCCCTCGAGCAGTACTTC
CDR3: CASSSRIAGSLEQYF

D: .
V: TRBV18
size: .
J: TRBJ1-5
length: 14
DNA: TGTGCCAGCTCACCCTCTAAGGGCAATCAGCCCCAGCATTTT
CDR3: CASSPSKGNQPQHF